Presented here are 6 T cell receptor beta chains from one specimen sequenced in a study of blood T cells in healthy people across ages. With a J-beta primer mix and a sample-barcoded 5' primer, a second PCR ran about 6 to 11 cycles. TCRdb fed the 5' RACE reads into MiXCR, producing one record per CDR3 protein. Of 800,000 to 900,000 distinct CDR3 sequences listed, around two thirds are singletons. What was sequenced was blood. Receptors originate from a man younger than 40 in good health.

Regarding this clonotype: A much larger clone differs from this one at a single base, so this may be a read error. The rearrangement joins TRBV6-5 to TRBJ2-1; 9 nucleotides align to TRBD2. CDR1 MNHEY and CDR2 SVGAGI come from the germline V gene. The CDR3 loop spans 17 amino acids. V shed 0 bases and J 9 bases; nucleotides not matched to a gene: 12. CDR3 sequence (DNA): TGTGCCAGCAGTTACTCGGGAAGCGGGGGGACCGAACTTGAGCAGTTCTTC. Its protein product is CASSYSGSGGTELEQFF.

This clonotype is a singleton in its sample. This rearrangement joins TRBV5-1 to TRBJ2-3, with D possibly TRBD1 on 6 matching bases. Germline loops: CDR1 SGHRS, CDR2 YFSETQ. The CDR3 extends over 15 amino acids. Trimming removed 2 bases from V and 2 bases from J, with 12 bases in between. CDR3 loop: CASSLGQPDTDTQYF. The CDR3 DNA reads TGCGCCAGCAGCTTAGGACAGCCAGACACAGATACGCAGTATTTT.

The CDR3 loop is CAIRSSGGDEKLFF. DNA for the CDR3: TGTGCCATCAGATCTTCGGGGGGCGATGAAAAACTGTTTTTT. The chain joins TRBV10-3 to TRBJ1-4, with D perhaps matching TRBD1 (6 bases). The CDR3 extends over 14 amino acids. V was trimmed by 6 bases and J by 6 bases, leaving 14 bases between them. Germline V lookup: CDR1 ENHRY, CDR2 SYGVKD.

This clonotype was found a few times. The V gene is TRBV27, the J gene TRBJ2-7; 9 bases match TRBD1. Germline CDR1 and CDR2: MNHEY and SMNVEV (reference sequence). The CDR3 contains 16 residues. V was pared by 5 bases and J by 2 bases, with 10 bases of the junction left unmatched. The CDR3 loop is CASSPRVGQGTYEQYF. DNA for the CDR3: TGTGCCAGCAGTCCTCGCGTGGGACAGGGCACCTACGAGCAGTACTTC.

In this sample, this clonotype turned up a few times. This chain connects TRBV6-5 to TRBJ2-7; 7 positions agree with TRBD1. Trimming took 6 bases from V and 2 from J; bases not matched to a gene: 7. CDR3 size: 14 residues. Germline V gene data show CDR1 as MNHEY and CDR2 as SVGAGI. The CDR3, as DNA: TGTGCCAGCAGGCGAACAGGGGTTACCTACGAGCAGTACTTC. This translates into CASRRTGVTYEQYF.

V is TRBV4-2 and J is TRBJ2-1; a weak D match, TRBD2 (6 bases). V lost 0 bases, J lost 5 bases, and 26 bases lay in between. Germline V lookup: CDR1 LGHNA, CDR2 YNFKEQ. The CDR3 spans 20 residues. The DNA of the CDR3 is TGTGCCAGCAGCCAAGATTTCCGCCGGCGCGGTCAGGACTACAACAATGAGCAGTTCTTC. Encoded protein: CASSQDFRRRGQDYNNEQFF.